The 11 T cell receptor beta chains presented below share a single source sample, sequenced in a study of cytomegalovirus exposure and HLA in healthy donors listed by TCRdb under 2017. Library method: the immunoSEQ multiplex PCR assay. Drawn from immuneACCESS, this table holds only the in-frame rearrangements with V and J called that TCRdb kept. Clones are partly lost; checked studies trace under half to an unresolved V gene and leave the rest unexplained. The sample table holds 180,000 or so clones, of which roughly nine tenths were seen once. Around 7.2% of the sample belongs to the ten largest clones. Sequencing was done on a sample of PBMCs. These receptor sequences come from a man younger than 40 in good health and CMV-seropositive.

This clone was recorded only once. The V and J genes are TRBV29-1 and TRBJ1-2; possibly TRBD1 for D (6 bases). The V gene's germline CDR1 is SQVTM and CDR2 ANQGSEA. CDR3 length: 15 residues. V was clipped by 1 base and J by 6 bases, with 18 bases between them. As DNA, the CDR3 is TGCAGCGTTGAAGGGGGGTCCGGGACACGGGATGGCTACACCTTC. Translating it yields CSVEGGSGTRDGYTF.

The V and J genes are TRBV9 and TRBJ2-1; 8 nucleotides line up with TRBD2. Germline lookup yields CDR1 SGDLS and CDR2 YYNGEE. This CDR3 has 14 residues. Trimming took 4 bases from V and 5 from J; bases not matched to a gene: 5. The CDR3, as DNA: TGTGCCAGCAGCCCCGGGGGGGAAGACAATGAGCAGTTCTTC. Protein product: CASSPGGEDNEQFF.

The gene calls are TRBV20-1 and TRBJ1-3; no clear D gene. The CDR3 is 11 amino acids. From germline, CDR1 is DFQATT and CDR2 SNEGSKA (reference sequence). V shed 8 bases and J shed 4 bases, with 9 bases lying between them. Written as DNA, the CDR3 is TGCAGTCCAGGTTCAGGAAACACCATATATTTT. Its protein is CSPGSGNTIYF.

This chain joins TRBV7-9 and TRBJ1-1; D may be TRBD1 (6 bases). Trimming cost V 2 bases and J 7 bases, with 14 bases left between them. The CDR3 has 14 residues. CDR1 and CDR2 (germline): SEHNR, FQNEAQ (reference sequence). This CDR3 reads CASSLIRGRGEAFF. Here the CDR3 DNA reads TGTGCCAGCAGCTTAATTAGGGGCAGGGGTGAAGCTTTCTTT.

The chain employs TRBV6-1 and TRBJ2-7; TRBD2 agrees at 10 bases. The V gene's germline CDR1 is MNHNS and CDR2 SASEGT. Trimming cost V 5 bases and J 1 base; bases outside gene matches: 2. This CDR3 has 14 amino acids. The CDR3 coding sequence is TGTGCCAGCAGTCCGACTAGCGGGTCCTACGAGCAGTACTTC. Its protein product is CASSPTSGSYEQYF.

The V and J genes are TRBV7-9 and TRBJ1-1, with D perhaps TRBD1 (6 bases). CDR1 is SEHNR, CDR2 FQNEAQ, per germline (reference sequence). The CDR3 loop spans 14 amino acids. Between the trimmed V and J ends, which lost 0 bases and 6 bases, there was a span of 11 bases. The CDR3 spells CASSLAHQGSEAFF. The CDR3 DNA sequence: TGTGCCAGCAGCTTAGCGCATCAGGGGTCTGAAGCTTTCTTT.

Ten or more counts support this clone. Other DNA sequences in this specimen translate into the identical CDR3. This chain joins TRBV6-1 and TRBJ2-3, with D possibly called TRBD1 or TRBD2 (5 bases each). The V gene lost 2 bases and the J gene lost 1 base, with 13 bases spanning the gap. CDR1 MNHNS and CDR2 SASEGT come from the germline V gene. The CDR3 runs to 16 residues. CDR3 region: CASSESDRGGTDTQYF. CDR3 DNA sequence: TGTGCCAGCAGTGAAAGTGACCGAGGGGGCACAGATACGCAGTATTTT.

This chain links TRBV15 with TRBJ2-2; no firm D call. CDR3 length: 15 amino acids. The germline V gene has CDR1 LNHNV and CDR2 YYDKDF (reference sequence). The ends were cut back, 0 bases at V and 0 bases at J, with 5 bases in the middle. CDR3 DNA: TGTGCCACCAGCAGAGATCGGCCGAACACCGGGGAGCTGTTTTTT. It encodes CATSRDRPNTGELFF.

The V and J genes are TRBV18 and TRBJ2-7; 9 positions match TRBD1. Per germline, CDR1 KGHSH and CDR2 LQKENI. Germline trimming cut 2 bases from V and 4 bases from J; bases unmatched to any gene: 3. The CDR3 loop spans 14 amino acids. The CDR3 spells CASSPRGQGYEQYF. The DNA for the CDR3 is TGTGCCAGCTCACCAAGGGGACAGGGTTACGAGCAGTACTTC.

This sequence joins TRBV27 and TRBJ2-5; 8 bases agree with TRBD1. The V segment lost 6 bases and the J segment 4 bases; nucleotides outside the gene matches: 7. The CDR3 length is 14 residues. The V gene's germline CDR1 is MNHEY and CDR2 SMNVEV (reference sequence). Written as DNA, the CDR3 is TGTGCCAGCAGGCCGACAGGGGTAGGAGAGACCCAGTACTTC. Its protein product is CASRPTGVGETQYF.

The CDR3: CASSVSHRRTGGYGYTF. The CDR3 region has the DNA TGTGCCAGCAGCGTATCCCATCGTAGGACAGGGGGCTATGGCTACACCTTC. The chain combines TRBV9 with TRBJ1-2; 10 nucleotides align to TRBD1. The CDR3 totals 17 residues. Looked up from germline, CDR1 is SGDLS and CDR2 is YYNGEE. V lost 1 base, J lost 4 bases, and 10 bases stayed unmatched. Full variable domain (remainder filled in from reference TRBV9 and TRBJ1-2): DSGVTQTPKHLITATGQRVTLRCSPRSGDLSVYWYQQSLDQGLQFLIQYYNGEERAKGNILERFSAQQFPDLHSELNLSSLELGDSALYFCASSVSHRRTGGYGYTFGSGTRLTVV.